These T cell receptor beta chains were read from a single sample in a study of blood T cell repertoires in COVID-19. TCRdb's copy holds only in-frame clones and misses some; the assay was immunoSEQ multiplex PCR. The table records under 150,000 clones, over 70% of them present only once. Input material: PBMCs or T cells enriched from blood (not recorded which). The receptors here all came from a man aged 50-59 years in a cohort exposed to, infected with or recovered from COVID-19 (not recorded which). The CDR3 runs from the conserved cysteine through the conserved F or W. D genes are given only for firm matches. Not all rows give a size; the values are once, few, many and, for expanded clones, a class.

j_call: TRBJ2-7; d_call: -; v_call: TRBV23-1; clone_size: -; cdr3_nt: TGCGCCAGCAGTCAATCGGAGGGGTCCTACGAGCAGTACTTC; cdr3_aa: CASSQSEGSYEQYF
j_call: TRBJ2-7; d_call: TRBD2; v_call: TRBV6-5; clone_size: -; cdr3_nt: TGTGCCAGCTCGGGGAGGGGTATCTCCTACGAGCAGTACTTC; cdr3_aa: CASSGRGISYEQYF
j_call: TRBJ2-3; d_call: -; v_call: TRBV20-1; clone_size: -; cdr3_nt: TGCAGTGCTCTACAGGGAGATACGCAGTATTTT; cdr3_aa: CSALQGDTQYF
j_call: TRBJ2-2; d_call: -; v_call: TRBV7-9; clone_size: -; cdr3_nt: TGTGCCAGCAGCTTAGACAGATCCAGCACAACCGGGGAGCTGTTTTTT; cdr3_aa: CASSLDRSSTTGELFF
j_call: TRBJ2-1; d_call: TRBD1; v_call: TRBV5-1; clone_size: few; cdr3_nt: TGCGCCAGCAGCTTCGGACAGGGTAACAATGAGCAGTTCTTC; cdr3_aa: CASSFGQGNNEQFF
j_call: TRBJ1-5; d_call: TRBD1; v_call: TRBV28; clone_size: -; cdr3_nt: TGTGCCAGTGACAGGGGTCAGCCCCAGCATTTT; cdr3_aa: CASDRGQPQHF
j_call: TRBJ2-5; d_call: TRBD1; v_call: TRBV5-4; clone_size: -; cdr3_nt: TGTGCCAGCAAACAGGGGTCCCAAGAGACCCAGTACTTC; cdr3_aa: CASKQGSQETQYF
j_call: TRBJ1-2; d_call: TRBD1; v_call: TRBV25-1; clone_size: -; cdr3_nt: TGTGCCAGCAGTGAAGGGACAGGGGCTGTCGGCTATGGCTACACCTTC; cdr3_aa: CASSEGTGAVGYGYTF
j_call: TRBJ1-1; d_call: -; v_call: TRBV20-1; clone_size: -; cdr3_nt: TGCAGTGCTAGTGGGCGGAAGAACACTGAAGCTTTCTTT; cdr3_aa: CSASGRKNTEAFF
j_call: TRBJ2-7; d_call: TRBD2; v_call: TRBV28; clone_size: -; cdr3_nt: TGTGCCAGCAGGCTAATAGCGGGACGAAGCTACGAGCAGTACTTC; cdr3_aa: CASRLIAGRSYEQYF
j_call: TRBJ1-1; d_call: TRBD1; v_call: TRBV18; clone_size: once; cdr3_nt: TGTGCCAGCTCACCAAGGGGGCGAGGCACTGAAGCTTTCTTT; cdr3_aa: CASSPRGRGTEAFF
j_call: TRBJ1-4; d_call: -; v_call: TRBV7-9; clone_size: -; cdr3_nt: TGTGCCAGCAGCCTAGGAAGCTTGGAAAAACTGTTTTTT; cdr3_aa: CASSLGSLEKLFF
j_call: TRBJ2-1; d_call: TRBD2; v_call: TRBV6-5; clone_size: -; cdr3_nt: TGTGCCAGCAGTTACTATGCGGGGGGGTTAAATGAGCAGTTCTTC; cdr3_aa: CASSYYAGGLNEQFF
j_call: TRBJ1-2; d_call: -; v_call: TRBV6-5; clone_size: -; cdr3_nt: TGTGCCAGCAGTTACTCGAGGCGGGGCTATGGCTACACCTTC; cdr3_aa: CASSYSRRGYGYTF
j_call: TRBJ1-1; d_call: -; v_call: TRBV10-3; clone_size: -; cdr3_nt: TGTGCCAGCTCCCGAGGGGGGGCTGGTGAAGCTTTCTTT; cdr3_aa: CASSRGGAGEAFF
j_call: TRBJ2-7; d_call: -; v_call: TRBV7-9; clone_size: -; cdr3_nt: TGTGCCAGCAGCCGGACAGAGACGCGTGAGCAGTACTTC; cdr3_aa: CASSRTETREQYF
j_call: TRBJ2-5; d_call: TRBD1; v_call: TRBV9; clone_size: -; cdr3_nt: TGTGCCAGCAGCACAGGGGGCCGAGAGACCCAGTACTTC; cdr3_aa: CASSTGGRETQYF
j_call: TRBJ1-2; d_call: -; v_call: TRBV11-2; clone_size: -; cdr3_nt: TGTGCCAGCAGCCCCCGGTGGGCAGGAACCAACTCTAACTATGGCTACACCTTC; cdr3_aa: CASSPRWAGTNSNYGYTF
j_call: TRBJ2-7; d_call: -; v_call: TRBV20-1; clone_size: -; cdr3_nt: TGCAGTGCTAGTGAGGGTCGGACAGCCCTTTACGAGCAGTACTTC; cdr3_aa: CSASEGRTALYEQYF
j_call: TRBJ2-7; d_call: TRBD1; v_call: TRBV4-1; clone_size: -; cdr3_nt: TGCGCCAGCAGCCCCCAACAGGGGGCATACGAGCAGTACTTC; cdr3_aa: CASSPQQGAYEQYF
j_call: TRBJ1-2; d_call: -; v_call: TRBV18; clone_size: -; cdr3_nt: TGTGCCAGCTCACCAAAGGGGCTGCCCTATGGCTACACCTTC; cdr3_aa: CASSPKGLPYGYTF
j_call: TRBJ2-7; d_call: TRBD2; v_call: TRBV4-2; clone_size: once; cdr3_nt: TGTGCCAGCAGCCAAGCTCTAGCGGAGACCTACGAGCAGTACTTC; cdr3_aa: CASSQALAETYEQYF
j_call: TRBJ2-1; d_call: TRBD2; v_call: TRBV10-1; clone_size: -; cdr3_nt: TGCGCCAGCAGCCCAGCGGGTTCGGGGGGCTCCTACAATGAGCAGTTCTTC; cdr3_aa: CASSPAGSGGSYNEQFF
j_call: TRBJ1-6; d_call: -; v_call: TRBV30; clone_size: -; cdr3_nt: TGTGCCTGGAGTGTGGGGCAGGGGAATAGTGCCCTCCACTTT; cdr3_aa: CAWSVGQGNSALHF
j_call: TRBJ2-1; d_call: -; v_call: TRBV5-1; clone_size: -; cdr3_nt: TGCGCCAGCAGCTTGGCCGGGAACCCCAGGTTCAATGAGCAGTTCTTC; cdr3_aa: CASSLAGNPRFNEQFF
j_call: TRBJ1-3; d_call: -; v_call: TRBV28; clone_size: -; cdr3_nt: TGTGCCAGCACCGAGGACTTTTCCTCTGGAAACACCATATATTTT; cdr3_aa: CASTEDFSSGNTIYF
j_call: TRBJ1-3; d_call: -; v_call: TRBV9; clone_size: -; cdr3_nt: TGTGCCAGCAGCGTAGTAGAGGCCCTCACGGCCGGAAACACCATATATTTT; cdr3_aa: CASSVVEALTAGNTIYF
j_call: TRBJ2-7; d_call: -; v_call: TRBV9; clone_size: -; cdr3_nt: TGTGCCAGCAGCCCGTCGTCGGGCGAGCAGTACTTC; cdr3_aa: CASSPSSGEQYF
j_call: TRBJ2-1; d_call: TRBD2; v_call: TRBV10-3; clone_size: -; cdr3_nt: TGTGCCATCAGCTCCGGGACTAGCGGACTCAATGAGCAGTTCTTC; cdr3_aa: CAISSGTSGLNEQFF
j_call: TRBJ1-2; d_call: TRBD1; v_call: TRBV6-2/TRBV6-3; clone_size: once; cdr3_nt: TGTGCCAGCAGTTTGACCCCGATCGAAAAGGTGACAGGGTCGGCTGGCTACACCTTC; cdr3_aa: CASSLTPIEKVTGSAGYTF
j_call: TRBJ2-3; d_call: -; v_call: TRBV21-1; clone_size: few; cdr3_nt: TGTGCCAGCATACAACCAGCGGGAGAGTGTTTCAGTCTTCTAAGCACAGATACGCAGTATTTT; cdr3_aa: CASIQPAGECFSLLSTDTQYF
j_call: TRBJ1-5; d_call: -; v_call: TRBV7-2; clone_size: -; cdr3_nt: TGTGCCAGCAGCTTAGGGACAGCTTTCAATCAGCCCCAGCATTTT; cdr3_aa: CASSLGTAFNQPQHF
j_call: TRBJ1-2; d_call: -; v_call: TRBV27; clone_size: -; cdr3_nt: TGTGCCAGCAGTCCCCCGCCGGGTAACTATGGCTACACCTTC; cdr3_aa: CASSPPPGNYGYTF
j_call: TRBJ1-5; d_call: -; v_call: TRBV3-1/TRBV3-2; clone_size: few; cdr3_nt: TGTGCCAGCAGCCAAGGGGCCCAGGGGAATCAGCCCCAGCATTTT; cdr3_aa: CASSQGAQGNQPQHF
j_call: TRBJ1-4; d_call: -; v_call: TRBV15; clone_size: -; cdr3_nt: TGTGCCACCAGCATCTGGGGACTGACTGAAAAACTGTTTTTT; cdr3_aa: CATSIWGLTEKLFF
j_call: TRBJ1-4; d_call: TRBD1; v_call: TRBV27; clone_size: -; cdr3_nt: TGTGCCAGCAGTGGGCTGGGACAGGGGCTTTGGGAAAAACTGTTTTTT; cdr3_aa: CASSGLGQGLWEKLFF
j_call: TRBJ2-1; d_call: -; v_call: TRBV28; clone_size: -; cdr3_nt: TGTGCCAGCAGTTTTCGGAGTGGTAGCTACAATGAGCAGTTCTTC; cdr3_aa: CASSFRSGSYNEQFF
j_call: TRBJ1-5; d_call: TRBD1; v_call: TRBV28; clone_size: -; cdr3_nt: TGTGCCAGCAGGGGGACAGGGGGTAGTCAGCCCCAGCATTTT; cdr3_aa: CASRGTGGSQPQHF
j_call: TRBJ2-7; d_call: TRBD2; v_call: TRBV6-2/TRBV6-3; clone_size: -; cdr3_nt: TGTGCCAGCAGTTACTCATCTAGCGGGCCATACGAGCAGTACTTC; cdr3_aa: CASSYSSSGPYEQYF
j_call: TRBJ2-1; d_call: TRBD1; v_call: TRBV13; clone_size: -; cdr3_nt: TGTGCCAGCAGCTTAGGCGGGACAGGGCGTAGTGAGCAGTTCTTC; cdr3_aa: CASSLGGTGRSEQFF
j_call: TRBJ2-3; d_call: -; v_call: TRBV27; clone_size: -; cdr3_nt: TGTGCCAGCAGTTTGATTCGGTCGAGAGATACGCAGTATTTT; cdr3_aa: CASSLIRSRDTQYF
j_call: TRBJ1-3; d_call: -; v_call: TRBV27; clone_size: -; cdr3_nt: TGTGCCACCAGGCAGGGAACTGGAAACACCATATATTTT; cdr3_aa: CATRQGTGNTIYF
j_call: TRBJ2-2; d_call: TRBD2; v_call: TRBV27; clone_size: -; cdr3_nt: TGTGCCAGCAGTTTTGGGGGACTAGCCGGAGCCGGGGAGCTGTTTTTT; cdr3_aa: CASSFGGLAGAGELFF
j_call: TRBJ1-2; d_call: -; v_call: TRBV7-9; clone_size: -; cdr3_nt: TGTGCCAGCAGCGAGGCGGGGCGGCGGGGCTACACCTTC; cdr3_aa: CASSEAGRRGYTF
j_call: TRBJ2-2; d_call: -; v_call: TRBV7-3; clone_size: once; cdr3_nt: TGTGCCAGCAAAACCTCAGGGCCCGGGGAGCTGTTTTTT; cdr3_aa: CASKTSGPGELFF